The 21 T cell receptor beta chains below come from one sample, sequenced in a study of T cell changes during pregnancy in multiple sclerosis. The repertoire was sequenced with immunoSEQ multiplex PCR; TCRdb's copy has only in-frame clones and lacks some. The table records some 41,000 clones, 70% to 90% of them present only once. The source material was CD8+ T cells from peripheral blood mononuclear cells, sampled in the first trimester of pregnancy. All receptors derive from a female donor with multiple sclerosis, enrolled in a pregnancy study.

This clone was seen a single time. The gene calls are TRBV4-3 and TRBJ1-2, with TRBD1 matching 9 bases. CDR1 LGHNA and CDR2 YSLEER come from the germline V gene. This CDR3 spans 13 amino acids. After removal of 4 bases from V and 4 bases from J, the junction contained 1 base not matched to a gene. The CDR3 DNA is TGCGCCAGCAGCCCGGACAGGGGCTATGGCTACACCTTC. This encodes CASSPDRGYGYTF.

V is TRBV18 and J is TRBJ2-7, with 9 bases matching TRBD2. Losses at the gene ends were 3 bases for V and 2 bases for J; bases not matched to a gene: 2. This CDR3 has 14 amino acids. The germline CDR1 and CDR2 sequences are KGHSH and LQKENI. The CDR3 bases are TGTGCCAGCTCACCGGGACTAGCTCCCTACGAGCAGTACTTC. Amino acids: CASSPGLAPYEQYF.

The rearrangement uses TRBV4-3 and TRBJ2-5; 9 bases align to TRBD1. The germline V gene has CDR1 LGHNA and CDR2 YSLEER. Trimming at V came to 1 base and at J to 4 bases, leaving 4 bases not matched to a gene. CDR3 size: 15 residues. The CDR3 coding sequence is TGCGCCAGCAGCCAAGTACGACAGGGGGGAGAGACCCAGTACTTC. Translated: CASSQVRQGGETQYF.

The rearrangement uses TRBV29-1 and TRBJ2-5; the D gene is possibly TRBD2 (5 bases). The J call may be faulty, since TRBJ2-7 better matches the DNA end. Germline CDR1 reads SQVTM; CDR2 reads ANQGSEA. The CDR3 extends over 11 amino acids. In nucleotides, the CDR3 is TGCAGCGTCGGGGACTCCTACGAGCAGTACTTC. Translating it yields CSVGDSYEQYF.

Concerning this clone: A read error may account for a junction end that differs from germline. The chain is built from TRBV7-7 and TRBJ2-7, with 7 bases lining up with TRBD2. The CDR3 contains 14 residues. CDR1 and CDR2 from the germline V gene are SSHAT and FNYEAQ (reference sequence). CDR3 sequence: CASSGEGRWYEQYF. The CDR3 DNA reads TGTGCTAGCAGCGGGGAGGGGAGGTGGTACGAGCAGTACTTC.

The rearrangement uses TRBV5-6 and TRBJ1-2; 7 bases are shared with TRBD1. Germline loops: CDR1 SGHDT, CDR2 YYEEEE. The CDR3 contains 15 residues. V gave up 4 bases and J gave up 3 bases; unmatched junction bases: 9. The CDR3 reads CASSLEGQQYYGYTF. The DNA of the CDR3 is TGTGCCAGCAGCCTAGAGGGACAGCAATACTATGGCTACACCTTC.

The V and J genes are TRBV7-2 and TRBJ2-7; no clear D. This CDR3 contains 13 residues. V shed 3 bases and J shed 0 bases, with 6 bases lying between them. The V gene's germline CDR1 is SGHTA and CDR2 FQGNSA. The CDR3 region is CASSFTRSYEQYF. CDR3 DNA sequence: TGTGCCAGCAGCTTCACACGCTCCTACGAGCAGTACTTC. The whole variable domain, remainder taken from reference TRBV7-2 and TRBJ2-7, is GAGVSQSPSNKVTEKGKDVELRCDPISGHTALYWYRQSLGQGLEFLIYFQGNSAPDKSGLPSDRFSAERTGGSVSTLTIQRTQQEDSAVYLCASSFTRSYEQYFGPGTRLTVT.

The rearrangement links TRBV6-5 to TRBJ2-5; TRBD2 is a possible D gene (5 bases). V lost 0 bases, J lost 4 bases, and 12 bases lay in between. Germline V gene lookup returns CDR1 MNHEY and CDR2 SVGAGI. The CDR3 has 15 residues. The CDR3 nucleotides read TGTGCCAGCAGTTACTCTGCTAGCAGTGGAGAGACCCAGTACTTC. Protein product: CASSYSASSGETQYF.

This chain links TRBV4-1 with TRBJ2-7; D possibly corresponds to TRBD1 (6 bases). CDR3 length: 14 residues. The ends were cut back, 0 bases at V and 4 bases at J, with 10 bases in the middle. Germline V gives CDR1 MGHRA, CDR2 YSYEKL. CDR3: CASSQDPQGYEQYF. The CDR3 nucleotides read TGCGCCAGCAGCCAAGACCCACAGGGATACGAGCAGTACTTC.

The chain is built from TRBV6-1 and TRBJ1-4, with TRBD1 as a possible D gene (5 bases). Germline V lookup: CDR1 MNHNS, CDR2 SASEGT. The CDR3 loop spans 15 amino acids. Deletions cut 7 bases from V and 11 bases from J, with 23 bases between. The CDR3 spells CASKVDSLLVGKLFF. Written as DNA, the CDR3 is TGTGCCAGCAAAGTCGACAGTTTGCTCGTAGGTAAACTGTTTTTT.

V gene TRBV11-1 combines with J gene TRBJ2-4; 10 bases are a match to TRBD1. Germline V gene data show CDR1 as SGHAT and CDR2 as FQDESV (reference sequence). This CDR3 contains 17 residues. The junction had 10 bases not matched to a gene; V was cut back by 5 bases and J by 3 bases. CDR3 DNA: TGTGCCAGCAGCGAGGGACAGGGGTTGGTAGTCAAAAACATTCAGTACTTC. Translating gives CASSEGQGLVVKNIQYF.

This clone showed up just a few times. The rearrangement uses TRBV4-2 and TRBJ1-1; D call uncertain. This CDR3 has 15 residues. Germline-derived CDR1 and CDR2 are LGHNA and YNFKEQ. Trimming removed 0 bases at V and 4 bases at J, with 12 bases between. The CDR3: CASSQDRRGTTEAFF. In DNA, the CDR3 is TGTGCCAGCAGCCAAGATCGGCGGGGTACCACTGAAGCTTTCTTT.

This clone ranks as medium-sized. The V call is TRBV6-4, the J call TRBJ2-3, with 8 nucleotides matching TRBD2. J was trimmed by 2 bases and V by 5 bases; bases with no gene match: 3. Germline V gene data show CDR1 as MRHNA and CDR2 as SNTAGT. The CDR3 length is 14 residues. CDR3 amino acids: CASSTGGDTDTQYF. In nucleotides, the CDR3 is TGTGCCAGCAGTACCGGGGGGGACACAGATACGCAGTATTTT.

This chain connects TRBV4-2 to TRBJ1-2, with 7 bases matching TRBD1. Unmatched junction bases numbered 4, after V lost 3 bases and J lost 6 bases. The CDR3 runs 13 residues. Germline-derived CDR1 and CDR2 are LGHNA and YNFKEQ. The CDR3 coding sequence is TGTGCCAGCAGCCAGGGGGACAGCGATGGCTACACCTTC. Encoded protein: CASSQGDSDGYTF.

V is TRBV21-1 and J is TRBJ2-7; TRBD1 was called by the table and not checked on the DNA. TRBV21-1 is annotated as a pseudogene. The CDR3 totals 17 residues. CDR3 nucleotides: TGTGCCAGCAGCAAAGCGCTAACGGTGGGGCAGACCTACGAGCAGTACTTC. Translated: CASSKALTVGQTYEQYF.

V usage is TRBV27 and J usage is TRBJ2-3, with D perhaps matching TRBD1 (6 bases). V lost 6 bases to trimming and J lost 6 bases, with 22 bases between them. CDR3 length: 16 residues. Germline assignment: CDR1 MNHEY and CDR2 SMNVEV (reference sequence). As DNA, the CDR3 is TGTGCCAGCAGCCGAACAGGGACCCAGGCGTTGGATACGCAGTATTTT. Protein: CASSRTGTQALDTQYF.

This rearrangement joins TRBV6-5 to TRBJ1-2; perhaps TRBD1 as D (5 bases). CDR1 and CDR2 from the germline V gene are MNHEY and SVGAGI. V dropped 4 bases and J dropped 8 bases, with 8 bases sitting between them. This CDR3 is 11 amino acids long. Written as DNA, the CDR3 is TGTGCCAGCAGTTCCCAGGGCGGCTACACCTTC. Encoded protein: CASSSQGGYTF.

V usage is TRBV6-5 and J usage is TRBJ2-5; D may be TRBD2 (5 bases). The J call may be mistaken, given a closer DNA end match to TRBJ2-7. The CDR3 runs to 14 residues. Germline assignment: CDR1 MNHEY and CDR2 SVGAGI. The DNA of the CDR3 is TGTGCCAGCAGTTATAGGTCTAGCTACTACGAGCAGTACTTC. The encoded protein is CASSYRSSYYEQYF.

This chain uses TRBV6-5 with TRBJ2-1; 9 positions match TRBD1. After removal of 0 bases from V and 6 bases from J, the junction contained 6 bases not matched to a gene. The CDR3 is made up of 16 amino acids. CDR1 is MNHEY and CDR2 is SVGAGI in the germline V gene. CDR3 DNA: TGTGCCAGCAGTTACTCGAAACAGGGGGCTGGCAATGAGCAGTTCTTC. It specifies CASSYSKQGAGNEQFF.

The rearrangement joins TRBV7-9 to TRBJ1-4; 9 bases line up with TRBD1. This CDR3 has 17 residues. V dropped 5 bases and J dropped 5; count of bases not matched to a gene: 12. Germline-derived CDR1 and CDR2 are SEHNR and FQNEAQ (reference sequence). The CDR3 coding sequence is TGTGCCAGCAGCCCACGGGACAGGGTAGGGGTAAATGAAAAACTGTTTTTT. Translating gives CASSPRDRVGVNEKLFF.

The J gene is TRBJ2-7, the V gene TRBV9; possible D gene TRBD1, 5 bases. Germline V gene lookup returns CDR1 SGDLS and CDR2 YYNGEE. The CDR3 runs to 14 residues. The V gene lost 4 bases and the J gene lost 2 bases, with 13 bases spanning the gap. The CDR3 sequence: CASSSGRTTYEQYF. The CDR3 region has the DNA TGTGCCAGCAGCTCCGGAAGGACAACCTACGAGCAGTACTTC.